The 24 T cell receptor beta chains given below trace back to one sample, sequenced in a study of shared clonotypes between healthy human individuals. Some clones are missing from TCRdb's copy, which holds only in-frame ones; the method was immunoSEQ multiplex PCR. The sample has about 680,000 clones, 74% seen once. The sample taken for sequencing was memory CD4+ T cells sorted from blood. The subset here: CD45RA-negative fraction. The receptors stem from a woman in her twenties or thirties in good health.

The CDR3 loop is CASSRQVGNQPQHF. DNA for the CDR3: TGTGCCAGCAGTAGACAGGTGGGCAATCAGCCCCAGCATTTT. The V call is TRBV28, the J call TRBJ1-5; possible D gene TRBD1, 6 bases. V was trimmed by 5 bases and J by 2 bases, leaving 10 bases between them. Germline-derived CDR1 and CDR2 are MDHEN and SYDVKM. The CDR3 length is 14 residues.

This rearrangement joins TRBV29-1 to TRBJ2-1; tentative D call: TRBD2 (5 bases). This CDR3 region has 15 residues. The germline gives CDR1 SQVTM, CDR2 ANQGSEA. V was shortened by 4 bases and J by 2 bases, with 15 bases between the two germline ends. For the CDR3, the DNA is TGCAGCGTTGTGTTCGGACTCTCCCCCTACAATGAGCAGTTCTTC. Protein product: CSVVFGLSPYNEQFF.

The chain carries TRBV5-6 and TRBJ1-2; TRBD1 aligns across 9 bases. V shed 2 bases, J shed 2 bases, and the junction held 4 bases outside the gene matches. The germline gives CDR1 SGHDT, CDR2 YYEEEE. This CDR3 has 15 residues. The CDR3 DNA follows: TGTGCCAGCAGCTTCAAAGGACAGGGGAACTATGGCTACACCTTC. Its translation is CASSFKGQGNYGYTF.

The V call is TRBV30, the J call TRBJ1-1, with no clear D. The CDR3 has 16 amino acids. Germline CDR1 reads GTSNPN; CDR2 reads SVGIG (reference sequence). Trimming shortened V by 0 bases and J by 0 bases, and 14 bases separated the two germline ends. The CDR3 DNA reads TGTGCCTGGAGTGTAGGAGCCAGCGGCATGAACACTGAAGCTTTCTTT. Residues: CAWSVGASGMNTEAFF.

The V call is TRBV28, the J call TRBJ2-3; 11 bases agree with TRBD2. With V trimmed by 4 bases and J by 5 bases, 8 bases remained unmatched. CDR3 length: 16 residues. CDR1 and CDR2 from the germline V gene are MDHEN and SYDVKM. The CDR3 here is CASSSSSGRTGDTQYF. In DNA form, the CDR3 reads TGTGCCAGCAGTTCCTCTAGCGGGAGGACGGGAGATACGCAGTATTTT.

This clone appeared once. The chain joins TRBV9 to TRBJ2-1; D not resolved. The CDR3 runs 15 residues. Trimming took off 0 bases at V and 1 base at J, with 8 bases between the two ends. Germline V gene data show CDR1 as SGDLS and CDR2 as YYNGEE. The CDR3 sequence: CASSVVGISYNEQFF. CDR3 bases: TGTGCCAGCAGCGTAGTAGGGATTTCCTACAATGAGCAGTTCTTC.

The CDR3: CASSLAPGTSYNEQFF. CDR3 DNA sequence: TGCGCCAGCAGCTTGGCCCCGGGAACCTCCTACAATGAGCAGTTCTTC. The gene calls are TRBV5-1 and TRBJ2-1, with D possibly matching TRBD2 (5 bases). Germline V gene sequence: CDR1 SGHRS, CDR2 YFSETQ. Trimming took off 0 bases at V and 0 bases at J, with 10 bases between the two ends. This CDR3 spans 16 amino acids.

The V call is TRBV28, the J call TRBJ2-7, with a tentative D call TRBD1 (6 bases). CDR1 and CDR2 from the germline V gene are MDHEN and SYDVKM. The CDR3 sequence is 13 residues long. The V end was cut by 8 bases, the J end by 1 base, with 12 bases between. CDR3: CASEQGPSYEQYF. In DNA form, the CDR3 reads TGTGCCAGCGAACAGGGTCCTTCCTACGAGCAGTACTTC. The full variable domain, its missing parts supplied by reference TRBV28 and TRBJ2-7, is DVKVTQSSRYLVKRTGEKVFLECVQDMDHENMFWYRQDPGLGLRLIYFSYDVKMKEKGDIPEGYSVSREKKERFSLILESASTNQTSMYLCASEQGPSYEQYFGPGTRLTVT.

The rearrangement uses TRBV29-1 and TRBJ2-1; perhaps TRBD2 as D (6 bases). Germline CDR1 is SQVTM and CDR2 is ANQGSEA. This CDR3 is built from 14 residues. Between the trimmed V and J ends, which lost 4 bases and 1 base, there was a span of 11 bases. The CDR3 DNA reads TGCAGCGTTGTGGTCGGGGGTTCCTACAATGAGCAGTTCTTC. Translation gives CSVVVGGSYNEQFF.

The V gene is TRBV28, the J gene TRBJ2-7, with 12 bases identical to TRBD2. With V trimmed by 6 bases and J by 9 bases, 12 bases remained unmatched. The CDR3 loop spans 15 amino acids. Germline loops: CDR1 MDHEN, CDR2 SYDVKM. CDR3 coding DNA: TGTGCCAGCAGGCCGGGACTAGCGGGCCTCGGCGGGCAGTACTTC. Its translation is CASRPGLAGLGGQYF.

The V and J genes are TRBV2 and TRBJ2-7, with 8 positions matching TRBD2. Trimming took 2 bases from V and 1 from J; bases not matched to a gene: 1. The germline gives CDR1 SNHLY, CDR2 FYNNEI. This CDR3 contains 14 residues. CDR3 coding DNA: TGTGCCAGCAGTGAAACTAGCGGATCCTACGAGCAGTACTTC. This sequence encodes CASSETSGSYEQYF.

The chain links TRBV2 to TRBJ2-1; 10 positions agree with TRBD2. Losses at the gene ends were 6 bases for V and 4 bases for J; bases not matched to a gene: 6. The CDR3 length is 15 residues. CDR1 and CDR2 (germline): SNHLY, FYNNEI. CDR3 loop: CASRPLAGAYNEQFF. CDR3 DNA sequence: TGTGCCAGCAGGCCCCTAGCGGGGGCATACAATGAGCAGTTCTTC.

The V and J genes are TRBV21-1 and TRBJ1-4. TRBV21-1 is a listed pseudogene. The CDR3 is 13 amino acids. Written as DNA, the CDR3 is TGTGCCAGCAGCAGATTGACTAATGAAAAACTGTTTTTT. This codes for CASSRLTNEKLFF.

V usage is TRBV4-1 and J usage is TRBJ1-6; D is ambiguous. The CDR3 contains 17 residues. Germline V gene sequence: CDR1 MGHRA, CDR2 YSYEKL. The germline V and J ends were trimmed by 6 bases and 11 bases, with 26 bases remaining between them. DNA of the CDR3: TGCGCCAGCAGTGAGACCTCCTCCGGGCTAGGGAAAGCACCCCTCCACTTT. Its protein product is CASSETSSGLGKAPLHF.

The J gene is TRBJ1-3, the V gene TRBV6-5; the match to TRBD1 covers 8 bases. This CDR3 contains 14 residues. V lost 0 bases to trimming and J lost 7 bases; unmatched junction nucleotides: 2. Germline CDR1 and CDR2: MNHEY and SVGAGI. The CDR3 loop reads CASSYSRTGNTIYF. CDR3 nucleotide sequence: TGTGCCAGCAGTTACTCCCGGACAGGGAACACCATATATTTT.

The chain couples TRBV2 to TRBJ2-7; 11 bases match TRBD1. Per the germline V gene, CDR1 is SNHLY and CDR2 is FYNNEI. Trimming cost V 6 bases and J 6 bases; bases outside gene matches: 13. The CDR3 is made up of 16 amino acids. This CDR3 reads CASSEQTGQGVGEQYF. Written as DNA, the CDR3 is TGTGCCAGCAGCGAACAAACGGGACAGGGGGTTGGCGAGCAGTACTTC. Full variable domain (outside the CDR3, taken from reference TRBV2 and TRBJ2-7): EPEVTQTPSHQVTQMGQEVILRCVPISNHLYFYWYRQILGQKVEFLVSFYNNEISEKSEIFDDQFSVERPDGSNFTLKIRSTKLEDSAMYFCASSEQTGQGVGEQYFGPGTRLTVT.

The V gene is TRBV7-2, the J gene TRBJ2-1, with no clear D. Germline loops: CDR1 SGHTA, CDR2 FQGNSA. The ends were cut back, 1 base at V and 2 bases at J, with 3 bases in the middle. This CDR3 region has 13 residues. This CDR3 is CASSLGTYNEQFF. CDR3 nucleotide sequence: TGTGCCAGCAGCTTAGGGACCTACAATGAGCAGTTCTTC.

The chain links TRBV30 to TRBJ2-7; 12 nucleotides match TRBD1. Germline CDR1 reads GTSNPN; CDR2 reads SVGIG (reference sequence). The CDR3 covers 18 residues. V lost 2 bases and J lost 4; bases outside the gene matches: 15. In nucleotides, the CDR3 is TGTGCCTGGAGTCGGGACAGGGGGCTACTGAGGGAGGGTTACGAGCAGTACTTC. It specifies CAWSRDRGLLREGYEQYF.

To note about this clone: Because the CDR3's place on the DNA is in doubt, the DNA is left out and the CDR3 is given as listed by TCRdb. This rearrangement joins TRBV27 to TRBJ1-5; TRBD1 is the table's D call, not checked against the DNA. From its first to its last residue, the CDR3 has 17 amino acids. Germline V lookup: CDR1 MNHEY, CDR2 SMNVEV (reference sequence). The CDR3 spells CVLCQQEVDRPNQPQHF.

The gene calls are TRBV28 and TRBJ1-1; D perhaps matches TRBD1 (6 bases). CDR1 and CDR2 from the germline V gene are MDHEN and SYDVKM. The CDR3 has 18 residues. With 6 bases removed from V and 0 bases from J, the gap between germline ends came to 23 bases. The CDR3 here is CASRRTHLWGRLNTEAFF. CDR3 nucleotides: TGTGCCAGCAGGCGAACCCACCTCTGGGGGCGCTTGAACACTGAAGCTTTCTTT.

The rearrangement links TRBV6-1 to TRBJ1-5, with 7 bases matching TRBD1. The CDR3 is made up of 14 amino acids. The V segment lost 4 bases and the J segment 6 bases; nucleotides outside the gene matches: 6. Germline CDR1 reads MNHNS; CDR2 reads SASEGT. The CDR3: CASSGSGGSQPQHF. The CDR3 nucleotides are TGTGCCAGCAGTGGGTCAGGGGGTAGTCAGCCCCAGCATTTT.

The table lists this clone with a few counts. The chain has TRBV4-1 and TRBJ1-4; tentatively, D is TRBD1 (6 bases). Germline CDR1 MGHRA, CDR2 YSYEKL. Trimming pared 3 bases from V and 5 bases from J, leaving 16 bases between. The CDR3 has 16 amino acids. Here the CDR3 reads CASSQNVGGSNEKLFF. For the CDR3, the DNA is TGCGCCAGCAGCCAGAACGTAGGGGGGTCGAATGAAAAACTGTTTTTT.

The chain employs TRBV4-1 and TRBJ2-7; TRBD2 agrees at 9 bases. J lost 3 bases, V lost 3 bases, and 12 bases had no gene match. The germline V gene encodes CDR1 MGHRA and CDR2 YSYEKL. The CDR3 covers 17 residues. The CDR3 DNA reads TGCGCCAGCAGCCAGTCTGGCCCCTGGCGGGAGGGCTACGAGCAGTACTTC. Residues: CASSQSGPWREGYEQYF.

The rearrangement links TRBV7-3 to TRBJ1-1, with 7 bases that match TRBD1. The CDR3 runs to 15 residues. In germline, CDR1 is SGHTA, CDR2 FQGTGA. V was clipped by 0 bases and J by 0 bases; unmatched bases: 1. In DNA form, the CDR3 reads TGTGCCAGCAGCTTAACAGGGGGCGTGAACACTGAAGCTTTCTTT. This codes for CASSLTGGVNTEAFF.